The 17 T cell receptor beta chains presented below share a single source sample, sequenced in a study of T cells in Graves' hyperthyroidism and ophthalmopathy. There were TCR beta CDR3 regions amplified from RNA transcripts. HTBI primers drove first-round RT-PCR of the TCR CDR3. TCRdb re-called the multiplex PCR reads through MiXCR, storing one row per CDR3 protein. The sample has some 420,000 distinct CDR3 sequences, approximately 15% seen once; the top ten hold 5.3%. The material sequenced was blood. The receptors originated from a woman between 18 and 30 years old with Graves' hyperthyroidism.

This clonotype was detected ten times or more. The J gene is TRBJ2-5, the V gene TRBV20-1; TRBD1 matches at 8 bases. Trimming took 3 bases from V and 4 from J; bases not matched to a gene: 10. The CDR3 is 15 residues long. Germline V lookup: CDR1 DFQATT, CDR2 SNEGSKA (reference sequence). The DNA for the CDR3 is TGCAGTGCTAGCCGGACAGGGTCTCTTGGAGAGACCCAGTACTTC. Amino acids: CSASRTGSLGETQYF.

This chain uses TRBV12-3 or TRBV12-4 with TRBJ1-1; 8 bases are a match to TRBD1. The CDR3 extends over 13 amino acids. The trim removed 7 bases at V and 5 bases at J, leaving 6 bases unmatched. CDR3 in amino acids: CASNDRGETEAFF. CDR3 nucleotides: TGTGCCAGCAATGACAGGGGAGAAACTGAAGCTTTCTTT.

The table lists this clonotype with many counts. V gene TRBV2 combines with J gene TRBJ2-3; 12 bases are a match to TRBD2. The CDR3 spans 15 residues. J gave up 3 bases and V 4 bases, and 2 bases lay outside the gene matches. Germline CDR1 and CDR2: SNHLY and FYNNEI. The CDR3 DNA follows: TGTGCCAGCAGTGCCGGACTAGCGGGGACAGATACGCAGTATTTT. It specifies CASSAGLAGTDTQYF. The full variable domain, in which reference TRBV2 and TRBJ2-3 provide the parts outside the CDR3, is EPEVTQTPSHQVTQMGQEVILRCVPISNHLYFYWYRQILGQKVEFLVSFYNNEISEKSEIFDDQFSVERPDGSNFTLKIRSTKLEDSAMYFCASSAGLAGTDTQYFGPGTRLTVL.

At least ten counts were recorded for this clonotype. The chain carries TRBV2 and TRBJ2-7, with a tentative D call TRBD1 (7 bases). CDR1 is SNHLY and CDR2 is FYNNEI in the germline V gene. CDR3 length: 16 residues. Trimming cost V 7 bases and J 0 bases, with 19 bases left between them. The CDR3 region has the DNA TGTGCCAGCACCGGAGGGACAGACCCTAGCTCCTACGAGCAGTACTTC. It is translated as CASTGGTDPSSYEQYF.

The CDR3 is CASSPTGAAPSTDTQYF. The CDR3 nucleotides are TGTGCCAGCAGTCCTACGGGGGCTGCTCCTAGCACAGATACGCAGTATTTT. V is TRBV12-3 or TRBV12-4 and J is TRBJ2-3, with D perhaps TRBD1 or TRBD2 (6 bases each). Trimming removed 5 bases at V and 0 bases at J, with 18 bases between. CDR3 length: 17 residues.

This sequence joins TRBV6-2 or TRBV6-3 and TRBJ2-2; 12 bases fit TRBD2. Germline CDR1 and CDR2: MNHEY and SVGEGT. The CDR3 loop spans 19 amino acids. V lost 0 bases, J lost 3 bases, and 8 bases stayed unmatched. The chain's CDR3 is CASSYSDLTSGSYTGELFF. CDR3 sequence (DNA): TGTGCCAGCAGTTACTCTGACTTGACTAGCGGGAGCTACACCGGGGAGCTGTTTTTT.

This clonotype was detected a few times. A much more abundant neighbour one base away suggests this may be a read error. V is TRBV12-3 or TRBV12-4 and J is TRBJ2-1; TRBD2 matches at 10 bases. The CDR3 is made up of 14 amino acids. In DNA, the CDR3 is TGTACCAGCGGTCTAGCGGGAGACGTAAATGAGCAGTTCTTC. This gives the protein CTSGLAGDVNEQFF.

The chain couples TRBV2 to TRBJ2-5; TRBD2 matches 8 bases. Per the germline V gene, CDR1 is SNHLY and CDR2 is FYNNEI. With V trimmed by 9 bases and J by 4 bases, 1 base remained unmatched. The length of the CDR3 is 11 residues. The CDR3 DNA reads as TGTGCCAGTCTAGCGGGAGAGACCCAGTACTTC. Amino acid sequence: CASLAGETQYF.

This clonotype has a handful of counts. The rearrangement links TRBV5-4 to TRBJ2-3; TRBD2 matches at 7 bases. Germline CDR1 and CDR2: SGHNT and YYREEE (reference sequence). J was trimmed by 4 bases and V by 1 base; bases with no gene match: 3. The CDR3 has 14 residues. DNA for the CDR3: TGTGCCAGCAGCTTGAAGCGGGGACCAGATACGCAGTATTTT. It translates to CASSLKRGPDTQYF.

In its sample, this clonotype was seen many times. V is TRBV7-9 and J is TRBJ2-7, with TRBD1 matching over 12 bases. J lost 2 bases, V lost 3 bases, and 5 bases had no gene match. CDR1 SEHNR and CDR2 FQNEAQ come from the germline V gene (reference sequence). The CDR3 contains 16 residues. The CDR3, as DNA: TGTGCCAGCAGCTTGACCCGGGACAGGGGGCCCTACGAGCAGTACTTC. It codes for CASSLTRDRGPYEQYF.

This clonotype has just a few counts. The J gene is TRBJ1-2, the V gene TRBV27; the D is unclear. Between the trimmed V and J ends, which lost 1 base and 0 bases, there was a span of 9 bases. Germline V gene data show CDR1 as MNHEY and CDR2 as SMNVEV (reference sequence). The CDR3 is 15 residues long. Written as DNA, the CDR3 is TGTGCCAGCAGTTTATATGTGGGGTCTAACTATGGCTACACCTTC. Its protein is CASSLYVGSNYGYTF.

This clonotype was seen a few times. The CDR3 loop reads CAWSSTSGANVLTF. In DNA form, the CDR3 reads TGTGCCTGGAGTTCGACCTCTGGGGCCAACGTCCTGACTTTC. This sequence joins TRBV30 and TRBJ2-6, with no clear D. Between the trimmed V and J ends, which lost 2 bases and 0 bases, there was a span of 5 bases. Germline lookup yields CDR1 GTSNPN and CDR2 SVGIG (reference sequence). The CDR3 sequence is 14 residues long.

V gene TRBV20-1 combines with J gene TRBJ2-3; TRBD2 matches 7 bases. Germline V CDR1 and CDR2: DFQATT, SNEGSKA (reference sequence). The CDR3 spans 14 residues. The V gene end was trimmed by 6 bases and the J gene end by 0 bases; junction bases not matched to a gene: 6. The DNA for the CDR3 is TGCAGTGCGCGACGGCGGGGGAGCACAGATACGCAGTATTTT. Protein product: CSARRRGSTDTQYF.

This chain links TRBV19 with TRBJ2-2; 12 bases line up with TRBD2. CDR1 is LNHDA, CDR2 SQIVND, per germline (reference sequence). J gave up 5 bases and V 5 bases, and 6 bases lay outside the gene matches. This CDR3 is 16 amino acids long. The CDR3 loop is CASSLSGTSGTGELFF. The CDR3 bases are TGTGCCAGTAGTCTATCCGGGACTAGCGGGACCGGGGAGCTGTTTTTT.

The V call is TRBV7-9, the J call TRBJ2-7; no clear D. Germline V gene data show CDR1 as SEHNR and CDR2 as FQNEAQ (reference sequence). Trimming pared 3 bases from V and 4 bases from J, leaving 10 bases between. The CDR3 has 13 residues. The CDR3 region has the DNA TGTGCCAGCAGCTTGATTTACGGTTACGAGCAGTACTTC. This encodes CASSLIYGYEQYF.

This clonotype was observed a handful of times. This chain links TRBV20-1 with TRBJ1-2; tentative D call: TRBD1 (5 bases). V shed 8 bases and J shed 2 bases, with 15 bases lying between them. The CDR3 length is 13 residues. Germline V lookup: CDR1 DFQATT, CDR2 SNEGSKA (reference sequence). Here the CDR3 reads CSSQGLQNYGYTF. The CDR3 DNA is TGCAGTAGTCAGGGACTCCAAAACTATGGCTACACCTTC.

This rearrangement joins TRBV10-2 to TRBJ2-7; D possibly corresponds to TRBD2 (7 bases). The V end lost 1 base, the J end lost 6 bases, and 16 bases lay between the germline ends. The CDR3 sequence is 15 residues long. CDR1 and CDR2 from the germline V gene are WSHSY and SAAADI. As DNA, the CDR3 is TGCGCCAGCAGTGAGTATTGGACTAGGGGGAGCGAGCAGTACTTC. This codes for CASSEYWTRGSEQYF.